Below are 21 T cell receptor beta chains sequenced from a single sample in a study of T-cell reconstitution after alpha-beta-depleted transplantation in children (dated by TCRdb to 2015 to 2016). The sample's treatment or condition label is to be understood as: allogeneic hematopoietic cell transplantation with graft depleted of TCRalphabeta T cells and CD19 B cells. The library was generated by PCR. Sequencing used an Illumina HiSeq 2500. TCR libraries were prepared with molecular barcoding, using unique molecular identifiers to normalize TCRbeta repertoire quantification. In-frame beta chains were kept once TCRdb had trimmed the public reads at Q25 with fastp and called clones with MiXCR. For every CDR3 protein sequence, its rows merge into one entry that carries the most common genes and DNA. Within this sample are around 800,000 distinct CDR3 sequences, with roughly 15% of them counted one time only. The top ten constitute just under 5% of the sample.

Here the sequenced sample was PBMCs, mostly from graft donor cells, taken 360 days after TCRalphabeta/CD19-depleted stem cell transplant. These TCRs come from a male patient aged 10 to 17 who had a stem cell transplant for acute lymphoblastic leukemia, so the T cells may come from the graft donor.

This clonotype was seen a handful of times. The CDR3 DNA follows: TGTGCCAGCAGTTTCGGGACACTAGATGAGCAGTACTTC. It translates to CASSFGTLDEQYF. The V call is TRBV12-3 or TRBV12-4, the J call TRBJ2-7; a weak D match, TRBD1 (6 bases). The CDR3 is 13 residues long. With 3 bases removed from V and 7 bases from J, the gap between germline ends came to 13 bases.

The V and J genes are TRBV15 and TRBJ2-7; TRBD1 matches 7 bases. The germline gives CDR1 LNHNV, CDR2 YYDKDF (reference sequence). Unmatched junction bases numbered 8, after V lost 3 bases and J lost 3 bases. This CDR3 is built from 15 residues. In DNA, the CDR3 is TGTGCCACCAGCAGGTTGACAGGGCCTTTCTACGAGCAGTACTTC. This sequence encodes CATSRLTGPFYEQYF.

Here the CDR3 reads CSAIGNPGWDEKLFF. The CDR3 nucleotides are TGCAGTGCCATAGGGAACCCAGGGTGGGATGAAAAACTGTTTTTT. The V call is TRBV20-1, the J call TRBJ1-4; perhaps TRBD1 as D (5 bases). Germline V gene data show CDR1 as DFQATT and CDR2 as SNEGSKA (reference sequence). This CDR3 contains 15 residues. Between the trimmed V and J ends, which lost 6 bases and 6 bases, there was a span of 20 bases.

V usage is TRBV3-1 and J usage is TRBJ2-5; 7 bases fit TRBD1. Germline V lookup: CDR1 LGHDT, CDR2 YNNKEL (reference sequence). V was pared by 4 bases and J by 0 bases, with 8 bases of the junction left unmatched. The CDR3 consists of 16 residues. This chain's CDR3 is CASSPGTAMYQETQYF. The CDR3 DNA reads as TGTGCCAGCAGCCCTGGGACAGCGATGTACCAAGAGACCCAGTACTTC.

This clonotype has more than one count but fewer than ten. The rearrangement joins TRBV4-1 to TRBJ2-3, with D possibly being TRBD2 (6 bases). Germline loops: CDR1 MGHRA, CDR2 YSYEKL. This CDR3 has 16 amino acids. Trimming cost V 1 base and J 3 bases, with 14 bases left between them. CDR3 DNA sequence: TGCGCCAGCAGCCAAGGGGCCGGGACTGCTACAGATACGCAGTATTTT. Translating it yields CASSQGAGTATDTQYF.

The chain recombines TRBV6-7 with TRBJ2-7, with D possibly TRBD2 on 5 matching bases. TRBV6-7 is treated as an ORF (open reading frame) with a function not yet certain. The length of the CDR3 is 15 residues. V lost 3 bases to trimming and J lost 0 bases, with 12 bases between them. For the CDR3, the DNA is TGTGCCAGCAGTTATGGTGAGCGGTACTCCTACGAGCAGTACTTC. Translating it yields CASSYGERYSYEQYF.

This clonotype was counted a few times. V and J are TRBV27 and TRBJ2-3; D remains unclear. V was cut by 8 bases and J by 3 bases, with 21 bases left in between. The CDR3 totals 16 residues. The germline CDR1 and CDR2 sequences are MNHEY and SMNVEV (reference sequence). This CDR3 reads CASSWQWKGVTDTQYF. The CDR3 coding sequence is TGTGCCAGCTCTTGGCAGTGGAAAGGAGTAACAGATACGCAGTATTTT.

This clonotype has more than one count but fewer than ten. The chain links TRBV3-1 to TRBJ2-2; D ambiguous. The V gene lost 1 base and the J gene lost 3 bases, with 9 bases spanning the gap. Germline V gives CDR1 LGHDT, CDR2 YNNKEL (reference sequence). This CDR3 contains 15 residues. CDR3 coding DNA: TGTGCCAGCAGCCAAGGCTGGGCCGACACCGGGGAGCTGTTTTTT. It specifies CASSQGWADTGELFF.

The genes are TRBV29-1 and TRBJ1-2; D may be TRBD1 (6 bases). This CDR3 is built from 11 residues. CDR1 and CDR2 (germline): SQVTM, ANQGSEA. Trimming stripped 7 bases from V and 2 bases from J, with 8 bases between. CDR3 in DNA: TGCAGCGCAGGACAGAACTATGGCTACACCTTC. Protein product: CSAGQNYGYTF.

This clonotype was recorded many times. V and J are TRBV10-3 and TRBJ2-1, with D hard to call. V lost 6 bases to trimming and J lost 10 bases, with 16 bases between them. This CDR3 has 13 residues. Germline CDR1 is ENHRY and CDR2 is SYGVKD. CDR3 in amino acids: CAIRDPGWFEQFF. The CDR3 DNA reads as TGTGCCATCAGGGACCCCGGATGGTTCGAGCAGTTCTTC.

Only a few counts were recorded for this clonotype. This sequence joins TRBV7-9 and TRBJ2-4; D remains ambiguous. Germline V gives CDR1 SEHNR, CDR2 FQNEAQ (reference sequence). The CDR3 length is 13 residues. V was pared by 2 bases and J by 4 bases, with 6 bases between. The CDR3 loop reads CASSLRQKNIQYF. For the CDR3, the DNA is TGTGCCAGCAGCTTACGGCAGAAAAACATTCAGTACTTC. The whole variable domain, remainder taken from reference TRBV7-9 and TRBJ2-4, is DTGVSQNPRHKITKRGQNVTFRCDPISEHNRLYWYRQTLGQGPEFLTYFQNEAQLEKSRLLSDRFSAERPKGSFSTLEIQRTEQGDSAMYLCASSLRQKNIQYFGAGTRLSVL.

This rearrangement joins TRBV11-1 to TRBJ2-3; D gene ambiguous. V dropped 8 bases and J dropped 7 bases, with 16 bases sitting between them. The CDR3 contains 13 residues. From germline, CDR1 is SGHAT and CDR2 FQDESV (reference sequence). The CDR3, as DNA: TGTGCCAGCCGTATGTTTGGTTCGTATACGCAGTATTTT. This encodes CASRMFGSYTQYF.

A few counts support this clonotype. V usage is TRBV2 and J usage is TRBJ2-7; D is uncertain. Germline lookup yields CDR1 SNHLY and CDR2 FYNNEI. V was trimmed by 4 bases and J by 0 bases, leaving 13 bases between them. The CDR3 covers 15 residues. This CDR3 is CASSVLGTSSYEQYF. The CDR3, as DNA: TGTGCCAGCAGTGTATTGGGTACCAGCTCCTACGAGCAGTACTTC.

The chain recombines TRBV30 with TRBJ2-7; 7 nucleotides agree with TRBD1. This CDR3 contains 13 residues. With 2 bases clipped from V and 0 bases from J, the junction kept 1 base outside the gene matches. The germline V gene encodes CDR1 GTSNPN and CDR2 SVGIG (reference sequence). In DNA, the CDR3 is TGTGCCTGGAGTACAGGGGCCTCCTACGAGCAGTACTTC. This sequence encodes CAWSTGASYEQYF.

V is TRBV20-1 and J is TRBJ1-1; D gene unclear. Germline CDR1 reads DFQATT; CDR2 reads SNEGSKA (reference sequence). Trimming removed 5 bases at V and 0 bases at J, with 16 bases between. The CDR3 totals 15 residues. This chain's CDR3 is CSAGRRGFMNTEAFF. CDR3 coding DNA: TGCAGTGCTGGGAGGAGAGGGTTCATGAACACTGAAGCTTTCTTT.

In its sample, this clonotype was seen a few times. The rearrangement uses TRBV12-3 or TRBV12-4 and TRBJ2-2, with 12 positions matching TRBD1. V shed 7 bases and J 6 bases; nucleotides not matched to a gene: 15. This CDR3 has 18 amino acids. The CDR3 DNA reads TGTGCCAGCAATCCCCCTGCACCGGGACAGGGGGCGGCCGGGGAGCTGTTTTTT. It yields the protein CASNPPAPGQGAAGELFF.

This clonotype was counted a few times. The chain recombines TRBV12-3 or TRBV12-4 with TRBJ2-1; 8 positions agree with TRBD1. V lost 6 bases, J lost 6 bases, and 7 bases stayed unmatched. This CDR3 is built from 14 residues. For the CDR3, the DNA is TGTGCCAGCAGGTACGGACAGGGAGTCAATGAGCAGTTCTTC. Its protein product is CASRYGQGVNEQFF.

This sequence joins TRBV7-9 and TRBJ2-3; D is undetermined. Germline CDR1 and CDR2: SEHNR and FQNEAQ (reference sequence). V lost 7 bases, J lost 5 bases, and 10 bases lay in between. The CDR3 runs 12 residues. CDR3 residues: CASTLGGDTQYF. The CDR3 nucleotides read TGTGCCAGCACCTTGGGTGGAGATACGCAGTATTTT.

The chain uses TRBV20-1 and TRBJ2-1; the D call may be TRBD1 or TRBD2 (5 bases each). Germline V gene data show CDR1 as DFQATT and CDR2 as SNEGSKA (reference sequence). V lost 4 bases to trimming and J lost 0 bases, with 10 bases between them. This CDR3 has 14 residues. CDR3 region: CSATGRTSYNEQFF. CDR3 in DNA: TGCAGTGCTACGGGACGGACCTCCTACAATGAGCAGTTCTTC.

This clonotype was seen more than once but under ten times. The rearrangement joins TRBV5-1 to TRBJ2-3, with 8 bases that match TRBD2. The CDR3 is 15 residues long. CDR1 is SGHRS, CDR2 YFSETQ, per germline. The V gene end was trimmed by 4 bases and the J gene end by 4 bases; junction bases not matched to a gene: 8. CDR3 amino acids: CASSPRAGAPDTQYF. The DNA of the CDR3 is TGCGCCAGCAGCCCTCGAGCGGGAGCCCCAGATACGCAGTATTTT.

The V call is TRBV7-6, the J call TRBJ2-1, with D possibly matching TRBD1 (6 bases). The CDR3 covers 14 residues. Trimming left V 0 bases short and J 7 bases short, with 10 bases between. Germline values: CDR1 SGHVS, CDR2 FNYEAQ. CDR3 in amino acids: CASSLAYRVNEQFF. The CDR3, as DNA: TGTGCCAGCAGCTTAGCTTACAGGGTAAATGAGCAGTTCTTC. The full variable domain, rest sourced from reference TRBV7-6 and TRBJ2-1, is GAGVSQSPRYKVTKRGQDVALRCDPISGHVSLYWYRQALGQGPEFLTYFNYEAQQDKSGLPNDRFSAERPEGSISTLTIQRTEQRDSAMYRCASSLAYRVNEQFFGPGTRLTVL.